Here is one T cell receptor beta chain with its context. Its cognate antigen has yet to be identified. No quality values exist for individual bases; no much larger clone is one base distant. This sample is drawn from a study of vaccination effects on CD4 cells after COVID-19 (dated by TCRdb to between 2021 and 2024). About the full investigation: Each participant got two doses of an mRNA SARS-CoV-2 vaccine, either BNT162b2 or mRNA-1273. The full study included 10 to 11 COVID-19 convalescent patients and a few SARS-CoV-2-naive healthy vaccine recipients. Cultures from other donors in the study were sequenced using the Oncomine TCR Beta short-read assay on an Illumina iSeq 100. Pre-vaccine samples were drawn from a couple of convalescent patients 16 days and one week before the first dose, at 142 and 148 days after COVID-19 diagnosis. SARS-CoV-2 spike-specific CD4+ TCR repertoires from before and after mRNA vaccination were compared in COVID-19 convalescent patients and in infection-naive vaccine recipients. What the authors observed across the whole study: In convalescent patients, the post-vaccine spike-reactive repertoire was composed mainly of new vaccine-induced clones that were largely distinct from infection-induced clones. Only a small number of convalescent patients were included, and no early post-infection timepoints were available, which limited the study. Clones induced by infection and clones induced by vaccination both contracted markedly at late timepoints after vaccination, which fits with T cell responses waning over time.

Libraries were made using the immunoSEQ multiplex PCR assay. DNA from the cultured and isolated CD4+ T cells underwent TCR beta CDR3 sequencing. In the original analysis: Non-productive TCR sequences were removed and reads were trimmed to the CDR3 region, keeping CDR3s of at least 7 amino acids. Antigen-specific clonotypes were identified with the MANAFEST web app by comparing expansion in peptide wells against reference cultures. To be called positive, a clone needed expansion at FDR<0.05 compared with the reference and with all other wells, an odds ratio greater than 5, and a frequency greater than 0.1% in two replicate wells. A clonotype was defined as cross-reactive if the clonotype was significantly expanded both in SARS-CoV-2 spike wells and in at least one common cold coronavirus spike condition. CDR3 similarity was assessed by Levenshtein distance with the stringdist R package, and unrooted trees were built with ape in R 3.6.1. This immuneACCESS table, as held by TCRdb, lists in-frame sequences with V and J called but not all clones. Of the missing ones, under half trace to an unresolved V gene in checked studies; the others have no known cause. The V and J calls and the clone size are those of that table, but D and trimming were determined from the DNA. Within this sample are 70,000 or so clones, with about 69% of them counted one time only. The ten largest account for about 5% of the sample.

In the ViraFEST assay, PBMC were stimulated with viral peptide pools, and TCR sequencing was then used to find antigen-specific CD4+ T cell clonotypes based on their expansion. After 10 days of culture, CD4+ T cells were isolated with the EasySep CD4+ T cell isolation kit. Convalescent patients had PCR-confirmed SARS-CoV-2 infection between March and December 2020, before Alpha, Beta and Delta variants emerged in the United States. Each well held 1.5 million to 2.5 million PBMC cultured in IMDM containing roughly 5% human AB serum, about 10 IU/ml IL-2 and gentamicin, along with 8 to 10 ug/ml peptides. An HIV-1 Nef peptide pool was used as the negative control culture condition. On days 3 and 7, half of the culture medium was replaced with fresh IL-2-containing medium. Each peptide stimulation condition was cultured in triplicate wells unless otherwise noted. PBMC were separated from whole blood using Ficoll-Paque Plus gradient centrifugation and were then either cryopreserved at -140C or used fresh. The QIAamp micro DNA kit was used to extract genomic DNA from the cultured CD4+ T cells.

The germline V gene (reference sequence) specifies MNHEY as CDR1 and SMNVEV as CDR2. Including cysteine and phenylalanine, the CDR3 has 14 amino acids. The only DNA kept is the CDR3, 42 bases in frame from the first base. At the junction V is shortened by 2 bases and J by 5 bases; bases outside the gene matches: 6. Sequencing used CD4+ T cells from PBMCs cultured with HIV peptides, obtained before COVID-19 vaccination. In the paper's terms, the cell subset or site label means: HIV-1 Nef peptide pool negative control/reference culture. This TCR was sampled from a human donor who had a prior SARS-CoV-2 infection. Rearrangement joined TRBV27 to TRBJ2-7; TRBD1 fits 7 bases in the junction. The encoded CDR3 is CASSLKQGTDEQYF. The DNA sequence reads TGTGCCAGCAGTTTAAAACAGGGGACGGACGAGCAGTACTTC.